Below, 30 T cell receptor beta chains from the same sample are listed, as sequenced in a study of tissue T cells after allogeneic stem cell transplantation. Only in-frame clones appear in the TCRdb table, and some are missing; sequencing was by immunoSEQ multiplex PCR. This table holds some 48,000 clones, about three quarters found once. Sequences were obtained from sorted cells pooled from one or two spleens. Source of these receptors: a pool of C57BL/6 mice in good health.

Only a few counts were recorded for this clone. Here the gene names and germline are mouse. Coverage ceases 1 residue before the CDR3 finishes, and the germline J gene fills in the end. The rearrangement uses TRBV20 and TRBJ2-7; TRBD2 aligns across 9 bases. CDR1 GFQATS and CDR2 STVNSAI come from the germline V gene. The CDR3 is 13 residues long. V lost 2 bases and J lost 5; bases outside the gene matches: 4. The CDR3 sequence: CGARKDWGDEQYF. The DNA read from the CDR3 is TGTGGTGCTAGGAAGGACTGGGGTGATGAACAGTAC.

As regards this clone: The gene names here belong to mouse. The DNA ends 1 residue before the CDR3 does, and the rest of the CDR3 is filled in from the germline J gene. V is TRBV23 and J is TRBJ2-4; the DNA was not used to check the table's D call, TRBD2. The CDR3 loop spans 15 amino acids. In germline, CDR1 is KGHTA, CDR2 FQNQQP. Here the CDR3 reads CSSSQSLGGQNTLYF. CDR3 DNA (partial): TGCTCCAGCAGTCAATCTCTGGGGGGTCAAAACACCTTGTAC.

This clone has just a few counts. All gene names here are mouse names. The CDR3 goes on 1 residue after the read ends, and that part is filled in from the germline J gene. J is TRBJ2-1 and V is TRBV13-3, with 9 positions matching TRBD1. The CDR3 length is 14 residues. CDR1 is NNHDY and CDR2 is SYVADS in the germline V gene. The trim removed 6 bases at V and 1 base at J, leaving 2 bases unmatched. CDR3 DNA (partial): TGTGCCAGCATCGGACAGGGGAACTATGCTGAGCAGTTC. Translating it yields CASIGQGNYAEQF. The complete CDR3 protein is CASIGQGNYAEQFF.

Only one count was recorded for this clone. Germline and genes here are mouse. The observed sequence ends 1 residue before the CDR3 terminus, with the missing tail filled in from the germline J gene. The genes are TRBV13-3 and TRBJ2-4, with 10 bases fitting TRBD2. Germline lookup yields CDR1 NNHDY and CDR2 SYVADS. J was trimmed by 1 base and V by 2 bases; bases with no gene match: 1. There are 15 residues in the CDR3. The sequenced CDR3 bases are TGTGCCAGCAGTGACCTGGGGGGGCGTCAAAACACCTTGTAC. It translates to CASSDLGGRQNTLY. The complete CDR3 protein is CASSDLGGRQNTLYF. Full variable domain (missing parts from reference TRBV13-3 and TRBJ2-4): EAAVTQSPRSKVAVTGGKVTLSCHQTNNHDYMYWYRQDTGHGLRLIHYSYVADSTEKGDIPDGYKASRPSQENFSLILELASLSQTAVYFCASSDLGGRQNTLYFGAGTRLSVL.

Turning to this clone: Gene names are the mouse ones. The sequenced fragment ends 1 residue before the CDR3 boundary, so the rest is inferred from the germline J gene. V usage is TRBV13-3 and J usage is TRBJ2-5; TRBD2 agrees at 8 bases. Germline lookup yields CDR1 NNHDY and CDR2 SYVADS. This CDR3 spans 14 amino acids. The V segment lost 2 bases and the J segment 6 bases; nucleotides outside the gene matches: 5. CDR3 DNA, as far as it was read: TGTGCCAGCAGTGACTGGGGGGATGGGGACACCCAGTAC. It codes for CASSDWGDGDTQY. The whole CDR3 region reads CASSDWGDGDTQYF.

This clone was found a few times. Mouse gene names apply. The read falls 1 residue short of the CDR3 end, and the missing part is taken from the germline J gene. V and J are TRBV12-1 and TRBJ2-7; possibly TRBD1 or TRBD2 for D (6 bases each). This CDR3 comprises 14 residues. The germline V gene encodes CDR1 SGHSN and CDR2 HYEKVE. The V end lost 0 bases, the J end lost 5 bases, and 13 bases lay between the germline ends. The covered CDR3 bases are TGTGCCAGCTCTCTCCTCGCGGGGGCTGATGAACAGTAC. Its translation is CASSLLAGADEQY. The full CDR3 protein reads CASSLLAGADEQYF.

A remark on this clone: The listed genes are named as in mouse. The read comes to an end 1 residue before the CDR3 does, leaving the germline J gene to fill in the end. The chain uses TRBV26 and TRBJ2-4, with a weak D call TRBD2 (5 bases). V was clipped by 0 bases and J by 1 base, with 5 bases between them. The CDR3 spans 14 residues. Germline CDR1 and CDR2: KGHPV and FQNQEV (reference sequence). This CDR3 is CASSLSGGQNTLYF. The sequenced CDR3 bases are TGTGCCAGCAGTCTGTCTGGGGGTCAAAACACCTTGTAC.

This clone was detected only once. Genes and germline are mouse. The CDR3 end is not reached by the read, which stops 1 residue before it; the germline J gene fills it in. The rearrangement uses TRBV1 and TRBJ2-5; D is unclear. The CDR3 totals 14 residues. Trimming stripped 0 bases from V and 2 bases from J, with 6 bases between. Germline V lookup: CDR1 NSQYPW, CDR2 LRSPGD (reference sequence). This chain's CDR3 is CTCSADGIQDTQYF. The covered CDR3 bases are TGCACCTGCAGTGCAGACGGGATCCAAGACACCCAGTAC.

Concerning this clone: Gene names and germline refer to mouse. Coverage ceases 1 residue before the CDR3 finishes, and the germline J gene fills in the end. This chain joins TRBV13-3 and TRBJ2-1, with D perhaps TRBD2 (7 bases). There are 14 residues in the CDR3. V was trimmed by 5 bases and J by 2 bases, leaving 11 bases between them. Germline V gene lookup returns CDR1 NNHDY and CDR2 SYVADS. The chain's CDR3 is CASRGGPDYAEQFF. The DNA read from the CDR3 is TGTGCCAGCAGGGGGGGCCCAGACTATGCTGAGCAGTTC.

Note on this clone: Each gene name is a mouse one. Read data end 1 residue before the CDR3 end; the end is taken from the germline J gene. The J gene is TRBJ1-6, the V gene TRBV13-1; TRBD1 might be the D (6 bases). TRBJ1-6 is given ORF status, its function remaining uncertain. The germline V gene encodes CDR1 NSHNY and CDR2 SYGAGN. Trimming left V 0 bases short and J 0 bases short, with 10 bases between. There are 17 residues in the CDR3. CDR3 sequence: CASSDDGTLSYNSPLYF. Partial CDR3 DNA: TGTGCCAGCAGTGATGACGGGACACTTTCCTATAATTCGCCCCTCTAC.

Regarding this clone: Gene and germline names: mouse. The CDR3 bases that were read are TGTGGTGCTAGGGACTGGGGGGGCCCGGACACCCAGTAC. Translation gives CGARDWGGPDTQY. The full CDR3 protein is CGARDWGGPDTQYF. This rearrangement joins TRBV20 to TRBJ2-5; the match to TRBD2 covers 10 bases. The observed sequence ends 1 residue before the CDR3 terminus, with the missing tail filled in from the germline J gene. V was clipped by 0 bases and J by 6 bases; unmatched bases: 3. Per germline, CDR1 GFQATS and CDR2 STVNSAI. The CDR3 covers 14 residues.

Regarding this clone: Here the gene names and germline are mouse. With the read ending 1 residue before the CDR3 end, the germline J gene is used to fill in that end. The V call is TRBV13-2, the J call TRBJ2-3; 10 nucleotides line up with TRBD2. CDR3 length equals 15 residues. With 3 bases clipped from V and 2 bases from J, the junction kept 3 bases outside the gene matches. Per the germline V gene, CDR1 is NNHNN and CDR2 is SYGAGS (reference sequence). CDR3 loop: CASGGTGGVAETLYF. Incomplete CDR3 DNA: TGTGCCAGCGGTGGGACTGGGGGAGTTGCAGAAACGCTGTAT.

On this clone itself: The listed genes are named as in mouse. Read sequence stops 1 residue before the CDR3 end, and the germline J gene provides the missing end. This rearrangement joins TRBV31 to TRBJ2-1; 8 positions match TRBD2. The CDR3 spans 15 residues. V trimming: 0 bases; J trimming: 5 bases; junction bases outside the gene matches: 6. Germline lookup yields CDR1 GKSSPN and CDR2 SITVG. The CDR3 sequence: CAWSLWGGRNAEQFF. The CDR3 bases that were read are TGTGCCTGGAGTCTATGGGGGGGGCGCAATGCTGAGCAGTTC.

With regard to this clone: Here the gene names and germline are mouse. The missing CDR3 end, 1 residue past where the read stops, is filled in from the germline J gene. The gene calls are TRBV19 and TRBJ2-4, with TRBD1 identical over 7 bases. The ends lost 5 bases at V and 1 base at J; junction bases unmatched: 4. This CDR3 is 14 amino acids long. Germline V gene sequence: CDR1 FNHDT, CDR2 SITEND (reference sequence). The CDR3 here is CASSLTGGQNTLYF. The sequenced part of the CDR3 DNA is TGTGCCAGCAGCCTCACAGGGGGTCAAAACACCTTGTAC. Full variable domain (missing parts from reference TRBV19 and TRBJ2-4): GGIITQTPKFLIGQEGQKLTLKCQQNFNHDTMYWYRQDSGKGLRLIYYSITENDLQKGDLSEGYDASREKKSSFSLTVTSAQKNEMAVFLCASSLTGGQNTLYFGAGTRLSVL.

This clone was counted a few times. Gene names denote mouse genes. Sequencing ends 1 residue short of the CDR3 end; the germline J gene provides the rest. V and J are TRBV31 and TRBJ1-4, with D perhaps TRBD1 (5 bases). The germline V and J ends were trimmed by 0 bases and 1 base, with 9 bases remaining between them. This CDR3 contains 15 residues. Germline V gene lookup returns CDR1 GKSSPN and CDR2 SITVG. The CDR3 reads CAWSLHQGSNERLFF. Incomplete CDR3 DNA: TGTGCCTGGAGTCTTCACCAGGGTTCCAACGAAAGATTATTT.

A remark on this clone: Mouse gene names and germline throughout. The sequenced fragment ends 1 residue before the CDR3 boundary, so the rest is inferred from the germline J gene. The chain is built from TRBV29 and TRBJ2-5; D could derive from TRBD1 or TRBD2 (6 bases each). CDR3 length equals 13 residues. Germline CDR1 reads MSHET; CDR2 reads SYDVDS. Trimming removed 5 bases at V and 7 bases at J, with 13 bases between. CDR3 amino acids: CASSLSGANTQYF. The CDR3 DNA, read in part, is TGTGCTAGCAGTCTTTCGGGGGCGAACACCCAGTAC.

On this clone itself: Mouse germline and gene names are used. Here the CDR3 reads CAWSLEGGVNTGQLYF. CDR3 bases read: TGTGCCTGGAGTCTTGAGGGGGGGGTAAACACCGGGCAGCTCTAC. The chain combines TRBV31 with TRBJ2-2; D may be TRBD2 (7 bases). The observed sequence ends 1 residue before the CDR3 terminus, with the missing tail filled in from the germline J gene. V gave up 0 bases and J gave up 1 base, with 12 bases separating them. CDR3 length equals 16 residues. Per the germline V gene, CDR1 is GKSSPN and CDR2 is SITVG.

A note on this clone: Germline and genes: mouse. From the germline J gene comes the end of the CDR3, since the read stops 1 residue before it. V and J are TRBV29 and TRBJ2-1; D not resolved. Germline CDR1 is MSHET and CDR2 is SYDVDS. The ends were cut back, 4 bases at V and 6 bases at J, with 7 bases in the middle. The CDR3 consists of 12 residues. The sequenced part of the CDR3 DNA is TGTGCTAGCAGTTCTCGGGCTGCTGAGCAGTTC. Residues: CASSSRAAEQF. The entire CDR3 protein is CASSSRAAEQFF.

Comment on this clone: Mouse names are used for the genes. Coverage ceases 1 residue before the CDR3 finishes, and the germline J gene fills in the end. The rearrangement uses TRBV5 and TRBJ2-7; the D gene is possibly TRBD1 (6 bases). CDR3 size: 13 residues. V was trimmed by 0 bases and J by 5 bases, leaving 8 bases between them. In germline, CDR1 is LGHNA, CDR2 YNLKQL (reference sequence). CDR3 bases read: TGTGCCAGCAGCCAAGAATACAGGGATGAACAGTAC. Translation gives CASSQEYRDEQY. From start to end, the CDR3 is CASSQEYRDEQYF.

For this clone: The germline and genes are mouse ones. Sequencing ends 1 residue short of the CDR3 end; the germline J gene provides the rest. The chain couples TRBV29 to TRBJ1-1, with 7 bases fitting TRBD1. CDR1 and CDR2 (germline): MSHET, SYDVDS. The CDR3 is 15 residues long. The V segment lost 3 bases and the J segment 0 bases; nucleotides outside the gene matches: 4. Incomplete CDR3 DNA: TGTGCTAGCAGTTTGAGGCAGGGGGCAAACACAGAAGTCTTC. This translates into CASSLRQGANTEVF. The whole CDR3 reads CASSLRQGANTEVFF.

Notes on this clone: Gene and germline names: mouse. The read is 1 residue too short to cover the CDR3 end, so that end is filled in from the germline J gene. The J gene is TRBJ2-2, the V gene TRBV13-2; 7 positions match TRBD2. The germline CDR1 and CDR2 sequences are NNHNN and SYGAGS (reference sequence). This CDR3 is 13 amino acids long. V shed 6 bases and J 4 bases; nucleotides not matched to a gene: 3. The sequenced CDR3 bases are TGTGCCAGCGAGACTGGGACCACCGGGCAGCTCTAC. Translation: CASETGTTGQLY. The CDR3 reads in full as CASETGTTGQLYF.

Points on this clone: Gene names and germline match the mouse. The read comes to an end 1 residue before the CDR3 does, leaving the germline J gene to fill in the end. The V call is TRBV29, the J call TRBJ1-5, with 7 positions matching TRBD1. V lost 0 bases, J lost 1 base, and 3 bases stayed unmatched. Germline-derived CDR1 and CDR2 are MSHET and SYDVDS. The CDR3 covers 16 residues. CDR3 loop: CASSLSMTGNNQAPLF. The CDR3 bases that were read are TGTGCTAGCAGTTTATCGATGACAGGGAACAACCAGGCTCCGCTT.

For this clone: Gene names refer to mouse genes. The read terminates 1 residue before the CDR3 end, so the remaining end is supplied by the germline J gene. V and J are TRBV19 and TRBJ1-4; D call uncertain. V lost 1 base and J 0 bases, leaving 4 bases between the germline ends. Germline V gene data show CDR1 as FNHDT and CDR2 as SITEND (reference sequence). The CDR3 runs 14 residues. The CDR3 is CASSISISNERLFF. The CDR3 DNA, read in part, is TGTGCCAGCAGTATATCAATTTCCAACGAAAGATTATTT.

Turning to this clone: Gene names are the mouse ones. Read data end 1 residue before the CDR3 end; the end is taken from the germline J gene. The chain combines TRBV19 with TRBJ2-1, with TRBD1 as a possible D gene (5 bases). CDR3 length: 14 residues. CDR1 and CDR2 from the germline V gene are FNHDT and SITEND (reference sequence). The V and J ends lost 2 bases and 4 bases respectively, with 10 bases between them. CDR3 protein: CASSMAGWYAEQFF. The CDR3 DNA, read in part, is TGTGCCAGCAGTATGGCAGGGTGGTATGCTGAGCAGTTC. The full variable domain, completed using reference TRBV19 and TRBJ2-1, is GGIITQTPKFLIGQEGQKLTLKCQQNFNHDTMYWYRQDSGKGLRLIYYSITENDLQKGDLSEGYDASREKKSSFSLTVTSAQKNEMAVFLCASSMAGWYAEQFFGPGTRLTVL.

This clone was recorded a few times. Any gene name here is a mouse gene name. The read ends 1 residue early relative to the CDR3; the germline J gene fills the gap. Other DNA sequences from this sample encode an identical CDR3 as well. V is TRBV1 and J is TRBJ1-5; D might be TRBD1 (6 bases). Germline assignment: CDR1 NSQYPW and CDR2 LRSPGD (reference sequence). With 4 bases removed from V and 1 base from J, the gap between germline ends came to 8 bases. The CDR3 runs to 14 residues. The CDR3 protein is CTCSETGNNQAPLF. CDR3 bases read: TGCACCTGCAGTGAGACAGGAAACAACCAGGCTCCGCTT.

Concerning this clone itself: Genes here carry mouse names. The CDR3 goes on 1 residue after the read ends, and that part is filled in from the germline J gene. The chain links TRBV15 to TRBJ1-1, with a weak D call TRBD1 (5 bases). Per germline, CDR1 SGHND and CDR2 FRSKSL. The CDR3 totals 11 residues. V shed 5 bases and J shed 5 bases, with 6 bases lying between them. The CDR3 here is CASSQGTEVFF. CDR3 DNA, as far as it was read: TGTGCCAGCAGTCAGGGAACAGAAGTCTTC.

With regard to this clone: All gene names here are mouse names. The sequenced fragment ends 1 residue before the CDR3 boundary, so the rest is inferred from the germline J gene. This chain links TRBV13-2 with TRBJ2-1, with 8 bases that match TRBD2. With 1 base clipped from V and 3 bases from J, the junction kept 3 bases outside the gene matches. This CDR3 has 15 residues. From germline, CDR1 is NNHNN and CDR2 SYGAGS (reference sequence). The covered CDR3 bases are TGTGCCAGCGGTGATTTGGGGGGGTCCTATGCTGAGCAGTTC. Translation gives CASGDLGGSYAEQF. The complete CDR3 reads CASGDLGGSYAEQFF.

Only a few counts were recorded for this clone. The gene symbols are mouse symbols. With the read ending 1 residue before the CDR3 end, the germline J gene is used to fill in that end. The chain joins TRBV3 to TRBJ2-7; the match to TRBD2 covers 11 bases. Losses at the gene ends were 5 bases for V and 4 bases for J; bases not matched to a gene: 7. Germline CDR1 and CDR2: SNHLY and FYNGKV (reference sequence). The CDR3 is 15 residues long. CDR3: CASSAPGLGAYEQYF. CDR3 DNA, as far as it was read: TGTGCCAGCAGCGCCCCGGGACTGGGGGCTTATGAACAGTAC. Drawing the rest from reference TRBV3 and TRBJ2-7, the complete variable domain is GPKVLQIPSHQIIDMGQMVTLNCDPVSNHLYFYWYKQILGQQMEFLVNFYNGKVMEKSKLFKDQFSVERPDGSYFTLKIQPTALEDSAVYFCASSAPGLGAYEQYFGPGTRLTVL.

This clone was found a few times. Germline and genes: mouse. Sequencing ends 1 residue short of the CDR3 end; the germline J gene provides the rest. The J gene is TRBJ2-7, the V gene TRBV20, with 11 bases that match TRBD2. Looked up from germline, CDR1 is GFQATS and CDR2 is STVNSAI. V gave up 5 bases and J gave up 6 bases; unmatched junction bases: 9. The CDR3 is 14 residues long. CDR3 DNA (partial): TGTGGTGCTGCGAACGGGACTGGGGGCCTTGAACAGTAC. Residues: CGAANGTGGLEQY. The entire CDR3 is CGAANGTGGLEQYF.

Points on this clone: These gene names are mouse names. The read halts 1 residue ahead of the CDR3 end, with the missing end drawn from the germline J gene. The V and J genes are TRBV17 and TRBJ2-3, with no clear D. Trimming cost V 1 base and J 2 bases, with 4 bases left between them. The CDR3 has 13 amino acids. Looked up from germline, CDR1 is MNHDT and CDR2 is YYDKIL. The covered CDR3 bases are TGTGCTAGCAGTAGAGGTGATGCAGAAACGCTGTAT. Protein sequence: CASSRGDAETLY. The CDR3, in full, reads CASSRGDAETLYF.